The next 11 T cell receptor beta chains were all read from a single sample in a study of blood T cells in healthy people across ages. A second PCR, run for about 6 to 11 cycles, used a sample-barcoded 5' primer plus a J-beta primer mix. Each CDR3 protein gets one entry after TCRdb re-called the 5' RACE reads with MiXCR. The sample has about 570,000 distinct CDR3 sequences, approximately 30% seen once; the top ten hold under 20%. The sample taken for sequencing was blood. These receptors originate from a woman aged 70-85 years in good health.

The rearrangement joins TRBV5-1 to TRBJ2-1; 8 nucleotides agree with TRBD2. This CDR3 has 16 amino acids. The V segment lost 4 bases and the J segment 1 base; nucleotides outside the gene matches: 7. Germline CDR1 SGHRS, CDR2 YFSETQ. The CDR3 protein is CASSLYSGVSYNEQFF. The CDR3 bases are TGCGCCAGCAGCCTCTATAGCGGGGTTTCCTACAATGAGCAGTTCTTC. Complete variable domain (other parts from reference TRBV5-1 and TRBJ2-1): KAGVTQTPRYLIKTRGQQVTLSCSPISGHRSVSWYQQTPGQGLQFLFEYFSETQRNKGNFPGRFSGRQFSNSRSEMNVSTLELGDSALYLCASSLYSGVSYNEQFFGPGTRLTVL.

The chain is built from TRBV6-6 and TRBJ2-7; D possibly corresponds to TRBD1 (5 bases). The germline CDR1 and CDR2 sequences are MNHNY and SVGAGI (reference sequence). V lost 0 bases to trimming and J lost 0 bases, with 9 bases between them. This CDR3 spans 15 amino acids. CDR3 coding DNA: TGTGCCAGCAGTTACTCAGGTCAGGGCTCCTACGAGCAGTACTTC. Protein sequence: CASSYSGQGSYEQYF.

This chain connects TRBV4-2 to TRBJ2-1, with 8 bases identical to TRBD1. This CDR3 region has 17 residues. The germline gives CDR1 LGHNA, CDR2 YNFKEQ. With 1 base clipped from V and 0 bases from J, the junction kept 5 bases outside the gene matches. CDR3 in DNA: TGTGCCAGCAGCCAAGGGAGTACAGGGGGCTCCTACAATGAGCAGTTCTTC. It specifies CASSQGSTGGSYNEQFF.

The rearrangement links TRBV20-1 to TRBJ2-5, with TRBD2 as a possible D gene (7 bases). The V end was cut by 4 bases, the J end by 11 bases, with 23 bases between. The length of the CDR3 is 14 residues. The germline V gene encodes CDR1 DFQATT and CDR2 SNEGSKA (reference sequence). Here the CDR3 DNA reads TGCAGTGCTACGGGCGGGGGCGCCTCCTACGGGCAGTACTTC. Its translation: CSATGGGASYGQYF.

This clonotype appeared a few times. CDR3 sequence reads: CSAGNGSGTSGGAPPFKNIQYF. CDR3 in DNA: TGCAGTGCTGGAAACGGATCCGGGACTAGCGGGGGAGCCCCGCCTTTCAAAAACATTCAGTACTTC. The V and J genes are TRBV20-1 and TRBJ2-4, with 14 positions matching TRBD2. J was trimmed by 3 bases and V by 5 bases; bases with no gene match: 24. This CDR3 spans 22 amino acids. In germline, CDR1 is DFQATT, CDR2 SNEGSKA (reference sequence).

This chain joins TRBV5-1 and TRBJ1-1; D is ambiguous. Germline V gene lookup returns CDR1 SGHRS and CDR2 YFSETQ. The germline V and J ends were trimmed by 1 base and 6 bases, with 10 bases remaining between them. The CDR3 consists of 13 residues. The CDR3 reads CASSLSTGAEAFF. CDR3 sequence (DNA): TGCGCCAGCAGCTTGTCCACGGGAGCTGAAGCTTTCTTT.

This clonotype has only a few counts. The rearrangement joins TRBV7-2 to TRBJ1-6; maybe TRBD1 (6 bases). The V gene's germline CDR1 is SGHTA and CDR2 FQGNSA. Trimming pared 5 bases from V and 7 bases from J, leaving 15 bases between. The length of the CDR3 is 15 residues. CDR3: CASSQWGPTNSPLHF. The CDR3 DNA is TGTGCCAGCAGCCAGTGGGGGCCGACCAATTCACCCCTCCACTTT.

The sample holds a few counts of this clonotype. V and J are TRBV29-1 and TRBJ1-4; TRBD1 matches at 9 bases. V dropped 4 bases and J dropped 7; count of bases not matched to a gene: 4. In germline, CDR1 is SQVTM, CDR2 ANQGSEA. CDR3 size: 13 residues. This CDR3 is CSVGRQGGEKLFF. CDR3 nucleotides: TGCAGCGTTGGACGACAGGGGGGTGAAAAACTGTTTTTT.

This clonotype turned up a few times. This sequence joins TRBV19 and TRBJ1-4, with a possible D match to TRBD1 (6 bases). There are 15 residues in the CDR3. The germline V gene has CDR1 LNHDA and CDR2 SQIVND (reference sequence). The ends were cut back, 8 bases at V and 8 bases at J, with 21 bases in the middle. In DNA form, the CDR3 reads TGTGCCAGTGCAAACCCCGGGACAACGGCGGAAAAACTGTTTTTT. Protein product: CASANPGTTAEKLFF.

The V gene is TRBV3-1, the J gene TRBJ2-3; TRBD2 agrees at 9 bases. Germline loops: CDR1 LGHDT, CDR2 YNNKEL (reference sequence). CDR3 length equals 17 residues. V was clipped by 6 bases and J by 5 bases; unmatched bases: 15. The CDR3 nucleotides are TGTGCCAGCAGTCGACCGGGGACTAGCACCTACGGAGATACGCAGTATTTT. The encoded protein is CASSRPGTSTYGDTQYF.

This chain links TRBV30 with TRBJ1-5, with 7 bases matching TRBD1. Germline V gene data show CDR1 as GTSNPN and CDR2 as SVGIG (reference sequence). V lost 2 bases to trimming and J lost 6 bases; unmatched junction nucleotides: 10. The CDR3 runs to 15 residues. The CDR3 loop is CAWSQAGTAIQPQHF. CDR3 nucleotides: TGTGCCTGGAGTCAAGCTGGGACAGCTATTCAGCCCCAGCATTTT. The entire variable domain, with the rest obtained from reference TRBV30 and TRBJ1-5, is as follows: SQTIHQWPATLVQPVGSPLSLECTVEGTSNPNLYWYRQAAGRGLQLLFYSVGIGQISSEVPQNLSASRPQDRQFILSSKKLLLSDSGFYLCAWSQAGTAIQPQHFGDGTRLSIL.